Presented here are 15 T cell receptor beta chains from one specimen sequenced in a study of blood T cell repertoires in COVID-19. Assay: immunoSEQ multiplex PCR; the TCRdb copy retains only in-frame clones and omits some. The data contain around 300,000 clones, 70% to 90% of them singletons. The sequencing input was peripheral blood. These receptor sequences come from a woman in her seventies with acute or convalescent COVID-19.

The CDR3 DNA reads as TGCGCCAGCAGATCAGATGGGGGGAATTCACCCCTCCACTTT. Translating it yields CASRSDGGNSPLHF. The rearrangement joins TRBV5-1 to TRBJ1-6; TRBD1 is a possible D gene (5 bases). The CDR3 runs 14 residues. Per the germline V gene, CDR1 is SGHRS and CDR2 is YFSETQ. V lost 5 bases and J lost 7, with 13 bases in between.

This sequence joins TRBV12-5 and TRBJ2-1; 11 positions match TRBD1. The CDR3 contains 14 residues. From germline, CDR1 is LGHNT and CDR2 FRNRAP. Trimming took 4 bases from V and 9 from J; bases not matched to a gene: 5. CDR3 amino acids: CASGSGTGGVEQFF. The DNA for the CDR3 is TGTGCTAGTGGTTCAGGGACAGGGGGTGTTGAGCAGTTCTTC. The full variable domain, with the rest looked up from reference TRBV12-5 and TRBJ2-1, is DARVTQTPRHKVTEMGQEVTMRCQPILGHNTVFWYRQTMMQGLELLAYFRNRAPLDDSGMPKDRFSAEMPDATLATLKIQPSEPRDSAVYFCASGSGTGGVEQFFGPGTRLTVL.

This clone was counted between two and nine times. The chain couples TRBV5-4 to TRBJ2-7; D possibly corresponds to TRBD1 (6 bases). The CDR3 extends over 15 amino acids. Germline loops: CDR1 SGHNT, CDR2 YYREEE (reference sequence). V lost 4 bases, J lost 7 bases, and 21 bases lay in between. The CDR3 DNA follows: TGTGCCAGCAGCCGCTATGGGACACCCATGGGGGAGCAGTACTTC. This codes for CASSRYGTPMGEQYF.

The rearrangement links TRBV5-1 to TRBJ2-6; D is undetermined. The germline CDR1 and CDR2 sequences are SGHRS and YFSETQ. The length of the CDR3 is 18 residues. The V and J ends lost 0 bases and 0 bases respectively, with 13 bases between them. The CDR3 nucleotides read TGCGCCAGCAGCTTGGCGCGAGTCTATGGCTCTGGGGCCAACGTCCTGACTTTC. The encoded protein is CASSLARVYGSGANVLTF.

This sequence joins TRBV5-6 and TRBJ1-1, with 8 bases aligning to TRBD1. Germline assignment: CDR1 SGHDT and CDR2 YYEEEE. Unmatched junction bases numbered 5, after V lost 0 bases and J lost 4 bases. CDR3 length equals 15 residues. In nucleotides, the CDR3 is TGTGCCAGCAGCTTGGACAGGGGGGGAGGCACTGAAGCTTTCTTT. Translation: CASSLDRGGGTEAFF.

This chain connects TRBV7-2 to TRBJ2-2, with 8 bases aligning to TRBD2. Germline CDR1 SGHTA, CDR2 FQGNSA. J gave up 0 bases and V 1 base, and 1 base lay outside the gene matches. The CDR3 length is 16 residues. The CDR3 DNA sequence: TGTGCCAGCAGCTTAGGTAGCGGGGCGAACACCGGGGAGCTGTTTTTT. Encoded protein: CASSLGSGANTGELFF.

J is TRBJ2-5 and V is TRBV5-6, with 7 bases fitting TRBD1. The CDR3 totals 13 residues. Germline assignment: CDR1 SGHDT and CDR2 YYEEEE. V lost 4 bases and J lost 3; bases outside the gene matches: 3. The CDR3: CASSRGTEETQYF. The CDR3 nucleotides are TGTGCCAGCAGCCGAGGGACAGAAGAGACCCAGTACTTC.

CDR3 nucleotide sequence: TGTGCCAGTAGTCTAGGGACAGATGGCTACACCTTC. Translating it yields CASSLGTDGYTF. The chain is built from TRBV19 and TRBJ1-2; TRBD1 agrees at 7 bases. CDR3 length: 12 amino acids. Looked up from germline, CDR1 is LNHDA and CDR2 is SQIVND (reference sequence). V lost 5 bases, J lost 6 bases, and 3 bases stayed unmatched.

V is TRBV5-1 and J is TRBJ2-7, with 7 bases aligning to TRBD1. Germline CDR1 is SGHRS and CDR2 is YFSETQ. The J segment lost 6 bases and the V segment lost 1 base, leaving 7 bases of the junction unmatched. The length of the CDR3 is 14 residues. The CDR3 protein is CASSLTGVAAEQYF. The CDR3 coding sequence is TGCGCCAGCAGCTTGACAGGGGTCGCAGCCGAGCAGTACTTC.

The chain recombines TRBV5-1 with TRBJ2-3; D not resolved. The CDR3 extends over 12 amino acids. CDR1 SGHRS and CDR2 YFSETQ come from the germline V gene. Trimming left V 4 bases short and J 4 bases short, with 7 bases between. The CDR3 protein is CASSDLADTQYF. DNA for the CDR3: TGCGCCAGCAGCGATCTAGCAGATACGCAGTATTTT.

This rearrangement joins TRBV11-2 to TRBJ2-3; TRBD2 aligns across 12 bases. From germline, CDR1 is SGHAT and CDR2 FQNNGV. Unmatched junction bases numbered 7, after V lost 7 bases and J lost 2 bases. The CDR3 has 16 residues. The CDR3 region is CASKWTSGAVTDTQYF. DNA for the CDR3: TGTGCCAGCAAGTGGACTAGCGGGGCCGTCACAGATACGCAGTATTTT.

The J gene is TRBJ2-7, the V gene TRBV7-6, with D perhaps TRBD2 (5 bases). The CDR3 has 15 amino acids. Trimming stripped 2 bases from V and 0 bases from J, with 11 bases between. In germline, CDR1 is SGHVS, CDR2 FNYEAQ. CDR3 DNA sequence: TGTGCCAGCAGCTTACGGTCGGGAAGCTCCTACGAGCAGTACTTC. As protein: CASSLRSGSSYEQYF. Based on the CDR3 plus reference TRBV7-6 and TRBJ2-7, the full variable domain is GAGVSQSPRYKVTKRGQDVALRCDPISGHVSLYWYRQALGQGPEFLTYFNYEAQQDKSGLPNDRFSAERPEGSISTLTIQRTEQRDSAMYRCASSLRSGSSYEQYFGPGTRLTVT.

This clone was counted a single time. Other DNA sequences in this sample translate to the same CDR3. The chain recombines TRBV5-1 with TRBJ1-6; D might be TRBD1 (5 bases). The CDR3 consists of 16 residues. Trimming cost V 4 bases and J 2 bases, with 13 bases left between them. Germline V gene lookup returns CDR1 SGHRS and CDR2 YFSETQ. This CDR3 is CASSRGGQAYNSPLHF. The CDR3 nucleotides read TGCGCCAGCAGCCGTGGTGGACAAGCCTATAATTCACCCCTCCACTTT. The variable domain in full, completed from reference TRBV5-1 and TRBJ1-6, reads KAGVTQTPRYLIKTRGQQVTLSCSPISGHRSVSWYQQTPGQGLQFLFEYFSETQRNKGNFPGRFSGRQFSNSRSEMNVSTLELGDSALYLCASSRGGQAYNSPLHFGNGTRLTVT.

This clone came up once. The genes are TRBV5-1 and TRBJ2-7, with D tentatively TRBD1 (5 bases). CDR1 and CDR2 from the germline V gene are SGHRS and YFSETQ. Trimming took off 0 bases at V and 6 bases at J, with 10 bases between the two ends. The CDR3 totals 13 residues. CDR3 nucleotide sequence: TGCGCCAGCAGCTTGGGAGAAAGGGGCGAGCAGTACTTC. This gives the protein CASSLGERGEQYF. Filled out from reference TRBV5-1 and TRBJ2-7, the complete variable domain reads KAGVTQTPRYLIKTRGQQVTLSCSPISGHRSVSWYQQTPGQGLQFLFEYFSETQRNKGNFPGRFSGRQFSNSRSEMNVSTLELGDSALYLCASSLGERGEQYFGPGTRLTVT.

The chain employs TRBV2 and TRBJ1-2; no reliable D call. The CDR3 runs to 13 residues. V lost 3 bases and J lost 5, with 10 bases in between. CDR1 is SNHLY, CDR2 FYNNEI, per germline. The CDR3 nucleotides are TGTGCCAGCAGTGAGGCACCTCGATATGGCTACACCTTC. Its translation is CASSEAPRYGYTF.